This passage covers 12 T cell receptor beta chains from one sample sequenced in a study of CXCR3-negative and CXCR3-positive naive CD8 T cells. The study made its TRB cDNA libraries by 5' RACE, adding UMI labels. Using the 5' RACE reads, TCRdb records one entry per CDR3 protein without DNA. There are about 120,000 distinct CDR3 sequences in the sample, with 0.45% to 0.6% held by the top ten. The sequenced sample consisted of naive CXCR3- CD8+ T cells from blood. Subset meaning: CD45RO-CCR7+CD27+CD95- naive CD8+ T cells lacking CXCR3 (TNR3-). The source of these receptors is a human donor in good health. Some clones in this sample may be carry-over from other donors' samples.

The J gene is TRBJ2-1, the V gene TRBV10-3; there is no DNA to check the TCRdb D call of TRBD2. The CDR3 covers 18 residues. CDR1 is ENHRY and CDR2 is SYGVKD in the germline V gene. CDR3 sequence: CAISGLAGGGRSYNEQFF.

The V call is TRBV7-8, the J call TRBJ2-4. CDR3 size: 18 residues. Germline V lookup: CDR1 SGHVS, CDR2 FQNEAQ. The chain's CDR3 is CASSLAPRARIAKNIQYF.

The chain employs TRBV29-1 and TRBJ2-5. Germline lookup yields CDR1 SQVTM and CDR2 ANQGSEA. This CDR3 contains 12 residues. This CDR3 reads CSVDWGRETQYF.

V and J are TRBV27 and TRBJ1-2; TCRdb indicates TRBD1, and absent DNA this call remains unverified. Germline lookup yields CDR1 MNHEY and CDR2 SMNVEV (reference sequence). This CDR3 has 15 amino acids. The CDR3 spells CASSLSMQGAGGYTF.

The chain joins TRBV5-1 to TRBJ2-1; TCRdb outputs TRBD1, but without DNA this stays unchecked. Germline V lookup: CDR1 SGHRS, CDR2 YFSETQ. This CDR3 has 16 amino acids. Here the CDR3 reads CASSPEVAGDYNEQFF.

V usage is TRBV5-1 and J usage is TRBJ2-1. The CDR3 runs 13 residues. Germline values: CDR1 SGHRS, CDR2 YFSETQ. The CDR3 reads CASSTYSYNEQFF.

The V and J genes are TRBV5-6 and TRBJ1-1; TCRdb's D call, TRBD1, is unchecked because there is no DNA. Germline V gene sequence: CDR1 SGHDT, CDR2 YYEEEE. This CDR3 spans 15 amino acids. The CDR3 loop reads CASSDGQGRFTEAFF.

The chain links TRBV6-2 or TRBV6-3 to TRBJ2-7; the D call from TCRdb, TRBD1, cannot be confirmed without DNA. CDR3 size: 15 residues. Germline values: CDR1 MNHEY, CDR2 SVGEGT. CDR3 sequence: CATAGWTGGIYEQYF.

CDR3 region: CASISGISTDTQYF. The V and J genes are TRBV6-4 and TRBJ2-3; the D call from TCRdb, TRBD2, cannot be confirmed without DNA. The CDR3 is made up of 14 amino acids. Germline CDR1 and CDR2: MRHNA and SNTAGT.

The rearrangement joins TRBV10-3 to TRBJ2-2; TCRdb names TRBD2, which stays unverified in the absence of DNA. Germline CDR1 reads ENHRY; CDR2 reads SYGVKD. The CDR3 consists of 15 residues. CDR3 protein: CAIPTSGTNTGELFF.

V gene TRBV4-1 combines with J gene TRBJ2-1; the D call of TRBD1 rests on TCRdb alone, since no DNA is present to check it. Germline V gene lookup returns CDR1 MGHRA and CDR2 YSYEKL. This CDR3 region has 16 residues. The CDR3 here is CASSHPGTGASNEQFF.

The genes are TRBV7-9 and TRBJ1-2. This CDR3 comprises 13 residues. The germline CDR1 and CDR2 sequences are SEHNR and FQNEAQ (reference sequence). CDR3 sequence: CASSGPPGYGYTF.